A selection of T cell receptor beta chains follows, all from one sample in a study of T cell responses to AZD1222 COVID-19 vaccine. Sequencing was performed with immunoSEQ multiplex PCR; in TCRdb, only in-frame clones are kept and a portion is missing. The table records 150,000 or so clones, 91% of them present only once. This sample comprised peripheral blood, obtained on day 0 of AZD1222 vaccination. Receptor source: an adult in good health. Each CDR3 is given without its conserved first and last residue. Size tells how often a clone was seen (once, few, many) or the class of an expanded clone, and some rows leave it out.

once	TRBV3-1/TRBV3-2	TRBJ1-5	ASSQRHSNQPQH
.	TRBV27	TRBJ1-1	ASSLTLYTEAF
.	TRBV4-1	TRBJ2-3	ASSLLGLAASTDTQY
.	TRBV6-1	TRBJ1-5	ASSEQGFQPQH
.	TRBV5-1	TRBJ2-1	ASSSGQGGINEQF
.	TRBV12-5	TRBJ2-1	ASGWPGTGVVDEQF
.	TRBV6-5	TRBJ2-1	ASSYFGTGSYNEQF
.	TRBV6-1	TRBJ2-3	ASSEEARQGPDTQY
once	TRBV2	TRBJ1-2	ASIERYPRNYGYT
.	TRBV24-1	TRBJ2-2	ATSAGDTGELF
.	TRBV19	TRBJ2-6	ASSGGEAGANVLT
.	TRBV7-9	TRBJ2-5	ASSPTSQETQY
.	TRBV28	TRBJ1-2	ASSFSGVQGYT
few	TRBV4-2	TRBJ1-1	ASSPSRGRNTEAF
.	TRBV7-9	TRBJ2-7	ASSLNVYEQY
.	TRBV7-9	TRBJ1-2	ASSSTGYGYGYT
.	TRBV19	TRBJ2-1	ASSISSGIYNEQF
.	TRBV5-1	TRBJ2-7	ASSLGVASYEQY
.	TRBV10-1	TRBJ2-7	ASSVRLAPMSEQY
once	TRBV14	TRBJ1-2	ASSHLKGYGYT
.	TRBV7-9	TRBJ1-1	ASSPDSYSPRKAF
.	TRBV9	TRBJ1-3	ASSGAQAGGNTIY
.	TRBV6-1	TRBJ1-5	ASSDSHMDQPQH
.	TRBV7-9	TRBJ1-2	ASSSSPGGGVNYGYT
.	TRBV28	TRBJ2-7	ASRVAAPPYEQY
.	TRBV19	TRBJ1-5	ASRQGGPNQPQH
.	TRBV21-1	TRBJ2-2	ASSTGRTSPNTGELF
.	TRBV28	TRBJ2-6	ASRPTSYRDGANVLT
.	TRBV13	TRBJ2-5	ASSSLRGKETQY
.	TRBV28	TRBJ1-1	ASSPWGSTEAF
.	TRBV28	TRBJ1-2	ASSFIEGGHGGYT
.	TRBV11-2	TRBJ1-5	ASSLGGNPQH
once	TRBV5-6	TRBJ2-3	ASSLALDTQY
.	TRBV27	TRBJ1-1	ASSLAGNTEAF
.	TRBV28	TRBJ2-2	ASSSPGQGMPGELF
once	TRBV28	TRBJ1-2	ASSTVPNYGYT
few	TRBV5-4	TRBJ2-3	ASSFRTSRFTSTDTQY
once	TRBV5-4	TRBJ2-1	ASSKAGGPQFEQF